This T cell receptor (beta chain) was retrieved from a study of blood T cells in healthy people across ages. General study findings and limits: More naive CD4+ cells and higher diversity were found in long-lived than in aged donors.

The table lists this clonotype with a few counts. What it binds is not known. Primed by a sample-barcoded 5' primer and a J-beta primer mix, a second PCR proceeded for about 6 to 11 cycles. TCRdb reprocessed the 5' RACE reads with MiXCR, giving one entry per CDR3 protein. The table records more than 1.4 million distinct CDR3 sequences, 40% to 50% of them present only once. This CDR3 is 14 amino acids long. With 6 bases clipped from V and 4 bases from J, the junction kept 7 bases outside the gene matches. The J gene is TRBJ1-2, the V gene TRBV12-3 or TRBV12-4; 8 bases fit TRBD1. The sequence was collected from a woman younger than 35 in good health. Sequencing was done on a sample of blood. The CDR3 sequence is CASSDRTGTYGYTF. In DNA form, the CDR3 reads TGTGCCAGCAGCGACCGGACAGGGACCTATGGCTACACCTTC.